This T cell receptor beta chain was documented in a study of siplizumab effects on memory and regulatory T cells. In this sample, this clone turned up once. Across three donor pairs, the naive, memory, effector memory and TEMRA subsets were sequenced without stimulation. This table comes from immunoSEQ multiplex PCR, and its TCRdb copy is limited to in-frame clones, with some not included. Among roughly 64,000 clones listed, around 96% were seen once. Trimming removed 4 bases at V and 6 bases at J, with 16 bases between. Germline CDR1 reads SGHAT; CDR2 reads FQNNGV. CDR3 length: 15 residues. The TCR originated in a human donor in good health. Input material: naive CD8+ T cells sorted from blood. The chain employs TRBV11-2 and TRBJ2-1; D may match TRBD1 or TRBD2 (6 bases each). CDR3 bases: TGTGCCAGCAGCTCCATAGGGGGGTATCCCAATGAGCAGTTCTTC. Its translation: CASSSIGGYPNEQFF.